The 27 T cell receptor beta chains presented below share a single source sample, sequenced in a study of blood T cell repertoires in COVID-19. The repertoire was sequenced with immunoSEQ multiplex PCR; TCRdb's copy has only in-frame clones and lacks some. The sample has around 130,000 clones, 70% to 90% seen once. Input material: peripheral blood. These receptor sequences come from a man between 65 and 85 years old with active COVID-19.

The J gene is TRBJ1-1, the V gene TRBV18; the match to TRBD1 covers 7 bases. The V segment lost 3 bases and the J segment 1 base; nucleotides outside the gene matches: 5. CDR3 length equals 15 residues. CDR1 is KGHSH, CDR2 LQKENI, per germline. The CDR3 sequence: CASSPVRDRNTEAFF. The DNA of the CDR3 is TGTGCCAGCTCACCGGTTAGGGACAGGAACACTGAAGCTTTCTTT.

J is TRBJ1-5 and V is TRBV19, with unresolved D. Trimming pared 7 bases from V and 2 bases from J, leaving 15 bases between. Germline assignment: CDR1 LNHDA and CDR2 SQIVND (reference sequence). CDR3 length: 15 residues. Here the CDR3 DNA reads TGTGCCAGTACCCCTGGCCAGGTGGGCAATCAGCCCCAGCATTTT. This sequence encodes CASTPGQVGNQPQHF.

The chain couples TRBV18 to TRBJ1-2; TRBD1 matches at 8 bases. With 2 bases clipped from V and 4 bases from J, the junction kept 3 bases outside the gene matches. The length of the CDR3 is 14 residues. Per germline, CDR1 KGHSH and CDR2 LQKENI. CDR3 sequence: CASSPGTGTYGYTF. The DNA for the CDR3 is TGTGCCAGCTCACCAGGGACAGGTACCTATGGCTACACCTTC.

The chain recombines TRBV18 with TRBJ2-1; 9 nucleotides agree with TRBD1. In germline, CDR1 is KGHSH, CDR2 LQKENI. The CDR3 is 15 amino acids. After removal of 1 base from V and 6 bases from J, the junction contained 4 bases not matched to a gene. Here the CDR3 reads CASSPLGQGTNEQFF. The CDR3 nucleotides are TGTGCCAGCTCACCACTGGGACAGGGTACCAATGAGCAGTTCTTC.

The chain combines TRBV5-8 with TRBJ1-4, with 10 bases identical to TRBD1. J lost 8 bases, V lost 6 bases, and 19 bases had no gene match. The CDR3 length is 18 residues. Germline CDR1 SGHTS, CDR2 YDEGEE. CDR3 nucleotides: TGTGCCAGCACCCTGGGGGCTATAACCGGGACAGGGGTCGAAAAACTGTTTTTT. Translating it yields CASTLGAITGTGVEKLFF.

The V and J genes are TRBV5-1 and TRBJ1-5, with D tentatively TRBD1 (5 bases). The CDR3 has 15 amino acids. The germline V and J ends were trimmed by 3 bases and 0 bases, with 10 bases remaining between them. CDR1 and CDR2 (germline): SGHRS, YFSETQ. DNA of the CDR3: TGCGCCAGCAGCTCAACAGGAGATAGCAATCAGCCCCAGCATTTT. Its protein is CASSSTGDSNQPQHF.

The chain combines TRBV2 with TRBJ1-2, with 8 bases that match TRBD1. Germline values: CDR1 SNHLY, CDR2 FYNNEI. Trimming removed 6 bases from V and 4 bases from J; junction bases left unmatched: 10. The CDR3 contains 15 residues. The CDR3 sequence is CASRPGQDPLYGYTF. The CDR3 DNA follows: TGTGCCAGCAGACCGGGACAGGATCCTCTCTATGGCTACACCTTC.

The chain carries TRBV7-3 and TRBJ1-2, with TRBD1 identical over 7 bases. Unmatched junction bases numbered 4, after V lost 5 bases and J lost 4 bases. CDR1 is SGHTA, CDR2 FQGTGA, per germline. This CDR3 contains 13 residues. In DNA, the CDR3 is TGTGCCAGCAGCCGCGGACAGGTCTATGGCTACACCTTC. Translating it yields CASSRGQVYGYTF.

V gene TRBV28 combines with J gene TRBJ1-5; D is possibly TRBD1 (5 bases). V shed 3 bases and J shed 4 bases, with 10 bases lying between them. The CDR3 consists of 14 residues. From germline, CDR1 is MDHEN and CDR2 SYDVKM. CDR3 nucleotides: TGTGCCAGCAGTTTCCAGGGAATAAATCAGCCCCAGCATTTT. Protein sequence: CASSFQGINQPQHF. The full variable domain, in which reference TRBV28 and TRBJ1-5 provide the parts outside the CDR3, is DVKVTQSSRYLVKRTGEKVFLECVQDMDHENMFWYRQDPGLGLRLIYFSYDVKMKEKGDIPEGYSVSREKKERFSLILESASTNQTSMYLCASSFQGINQPQHFGDGTRLSIL.

CDR3 loop: CASSLLNTGYGYTF. The CDR3 DNA follows: TGTGCCAGCAGTTTACTAAACACGGGGTATGGCTACACCTTC. The chain links TRBV28 to TRBJ1-2; D is undetermined. Germline loops: CDR1 MDHEN, CDR2 SYDVKM. The CDR3 loop spans 14 amino acids. The V gene lost 2 bases and the J gene lost 5 bases, with 12 bases spanning the gap.

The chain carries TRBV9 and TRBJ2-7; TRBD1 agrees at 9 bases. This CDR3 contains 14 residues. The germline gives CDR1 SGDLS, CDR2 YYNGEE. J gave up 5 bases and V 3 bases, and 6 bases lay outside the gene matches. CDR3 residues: CASSDGQGLNEQYF. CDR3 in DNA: TGTGCCAGCAGCGATGGACAGGGGTTGAACGAGCAGTACTTC. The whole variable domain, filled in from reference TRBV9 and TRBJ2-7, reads DSGVTQTPKHLITATGQRVTLRCSPRSGDLSVYWYQQSLDQGLQFLIQYYNGEERAKGNILERFSAQQFPDLHSELNLSSLELGDSALYFCASSDGQGLNEQYFGPGTRLTVT.

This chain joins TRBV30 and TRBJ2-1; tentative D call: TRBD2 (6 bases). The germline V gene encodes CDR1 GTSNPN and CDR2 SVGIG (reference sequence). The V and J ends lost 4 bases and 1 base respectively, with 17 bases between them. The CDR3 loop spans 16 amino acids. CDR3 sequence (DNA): TGTGCCTGGACACGGGCGGGGCTCCTTTCCTACAATGAGCAGTTCTTC. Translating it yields CAWTRAGLLSYNEQFF.

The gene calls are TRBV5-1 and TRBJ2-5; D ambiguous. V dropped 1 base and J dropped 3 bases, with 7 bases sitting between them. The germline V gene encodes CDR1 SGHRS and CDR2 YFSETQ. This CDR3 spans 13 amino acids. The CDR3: CASSLNSKETQYF. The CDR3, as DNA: TGCGCCAGCAGCTTGAACAGTAAAGAGACCCAGTACTTC. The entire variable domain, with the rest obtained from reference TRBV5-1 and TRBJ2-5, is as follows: KAGVTQTPRYLIKTRGQQVTLSCSPISGHRSVSWYQQTPGQGLQFLFEYFSETQRNKGNFPGRFSGRQFSNSRSEMNVSTLELGDSALYLCASSLNSKETQYFGPGTRLLVL.

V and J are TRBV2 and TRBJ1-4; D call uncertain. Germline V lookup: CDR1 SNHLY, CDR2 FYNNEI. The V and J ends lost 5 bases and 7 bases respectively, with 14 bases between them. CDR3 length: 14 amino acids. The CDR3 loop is CASSPGLPGEKLFF. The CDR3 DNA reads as TGTGCCAGCAGTCCGGGTCTCCCGGGTGAAAAACTGTTTTTT.

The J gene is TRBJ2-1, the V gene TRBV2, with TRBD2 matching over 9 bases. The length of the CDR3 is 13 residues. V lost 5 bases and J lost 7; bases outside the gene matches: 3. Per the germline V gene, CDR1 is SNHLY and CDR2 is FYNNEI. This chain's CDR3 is CASSWTSVNEQFF. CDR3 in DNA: TGTGCCAGCAGTTGGACTAGCGTTAATGAGCAGTTCTTC.

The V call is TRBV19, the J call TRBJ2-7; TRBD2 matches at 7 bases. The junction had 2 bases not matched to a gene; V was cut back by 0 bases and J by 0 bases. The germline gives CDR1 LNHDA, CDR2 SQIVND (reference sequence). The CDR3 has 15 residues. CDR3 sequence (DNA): TGTGCCAGTAGTATAGAGCCTAGCGGCTCCTACGAGCAGTACTTC. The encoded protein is CASSIEPSGSYEQYF. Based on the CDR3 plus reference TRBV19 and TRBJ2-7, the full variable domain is DGGITQSPKYLFRKEGQNVTLSCEQNLNHDAMYWYRQDPGQGLRLIYYSQIVNDFQKGDIAEGYSVSREKKESFPLTVTSAQKNPTAFYLCASSIEPSGSYEQYFGPGTRLTVT.

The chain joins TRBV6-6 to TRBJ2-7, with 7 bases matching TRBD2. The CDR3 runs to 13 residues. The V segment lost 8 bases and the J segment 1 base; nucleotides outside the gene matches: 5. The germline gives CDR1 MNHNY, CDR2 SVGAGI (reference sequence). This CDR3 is CASASGLSYEQYF. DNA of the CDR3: TGTGCCAGCGCGTCGGGACTATCCTACGAGCAGTACTTC.

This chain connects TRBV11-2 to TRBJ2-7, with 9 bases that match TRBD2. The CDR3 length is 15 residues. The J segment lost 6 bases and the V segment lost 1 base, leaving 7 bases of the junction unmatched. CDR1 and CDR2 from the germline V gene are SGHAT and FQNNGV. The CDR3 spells CASSLARGAGGEQYF. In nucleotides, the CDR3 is TGTGCCAGCAGCTTAGCCCGGGGAGCGGGAGGCGAGCAGTACTTC.

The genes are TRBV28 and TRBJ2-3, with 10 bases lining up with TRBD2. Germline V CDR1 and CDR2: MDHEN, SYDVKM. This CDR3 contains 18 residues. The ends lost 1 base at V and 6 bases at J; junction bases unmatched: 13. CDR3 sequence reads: CASSLSVLAGGPGDTQYF. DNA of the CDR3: TGTGCCAGCAGTTTATCCGTTTTAGCGGGAGGACCCGGGGATACGCAGTATTTT.

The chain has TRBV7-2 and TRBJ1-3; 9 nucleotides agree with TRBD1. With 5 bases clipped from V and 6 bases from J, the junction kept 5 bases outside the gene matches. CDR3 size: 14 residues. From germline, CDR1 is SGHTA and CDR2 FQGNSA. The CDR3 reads CASSVGQGANTIYF. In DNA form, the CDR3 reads TGTGCCAGCAGCGTGGGACAGGGTGCAAACACCATATATTTT.

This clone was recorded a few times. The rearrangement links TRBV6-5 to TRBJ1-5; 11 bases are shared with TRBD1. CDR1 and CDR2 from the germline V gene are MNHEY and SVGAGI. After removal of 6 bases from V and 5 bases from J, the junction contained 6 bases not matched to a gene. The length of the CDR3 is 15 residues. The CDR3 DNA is TGTGCCAGCAGCGAGGACAGGGGGCTTCATCAGCCCCAGCATTTT. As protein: CASSEDRGLHQPQHF.

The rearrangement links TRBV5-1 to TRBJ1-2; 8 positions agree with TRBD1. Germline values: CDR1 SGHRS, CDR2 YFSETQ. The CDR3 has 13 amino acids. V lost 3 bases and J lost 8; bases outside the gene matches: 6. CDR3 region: CASSWGQEGGYTF. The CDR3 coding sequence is TGCGCCAGCAGCTGGGGACAGGAAGGAGGCTACACCTTC.

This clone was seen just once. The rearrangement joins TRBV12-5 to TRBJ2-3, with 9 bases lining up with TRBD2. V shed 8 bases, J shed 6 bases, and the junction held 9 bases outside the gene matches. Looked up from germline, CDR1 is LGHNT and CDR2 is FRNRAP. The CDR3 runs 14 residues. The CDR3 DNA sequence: TGTGCTAGTAGTCCAGCGGGGGGACCGGATACGCAGTATTTT. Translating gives CASSPAGGPDTQYF.

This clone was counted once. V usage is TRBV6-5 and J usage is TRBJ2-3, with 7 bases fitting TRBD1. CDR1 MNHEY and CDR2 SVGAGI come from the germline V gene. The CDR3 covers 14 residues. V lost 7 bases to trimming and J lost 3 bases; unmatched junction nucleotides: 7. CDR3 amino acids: CASTRDRVTDTQYF. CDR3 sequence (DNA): TGTGCCAGCACCCGAGACAGGGTGACAGATACGCAGTATTTT.

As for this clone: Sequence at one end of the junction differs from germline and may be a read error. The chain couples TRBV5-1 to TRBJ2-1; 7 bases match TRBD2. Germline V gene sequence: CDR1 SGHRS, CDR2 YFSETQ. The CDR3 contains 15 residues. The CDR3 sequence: CASTLAGARNGEQFF. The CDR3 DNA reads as TGCGCCAGCACCTTGGCGGGAGCTCGTAACGGTGAGCAGTTCTTC.

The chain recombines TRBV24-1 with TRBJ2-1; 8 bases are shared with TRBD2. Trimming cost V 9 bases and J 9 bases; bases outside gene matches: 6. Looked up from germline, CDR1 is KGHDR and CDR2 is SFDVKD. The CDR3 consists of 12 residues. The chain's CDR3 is CATREGVGEQFF. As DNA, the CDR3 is TGTGCCACCCGGGAGGGAGTGGGTGAGCAGTTCTTC.

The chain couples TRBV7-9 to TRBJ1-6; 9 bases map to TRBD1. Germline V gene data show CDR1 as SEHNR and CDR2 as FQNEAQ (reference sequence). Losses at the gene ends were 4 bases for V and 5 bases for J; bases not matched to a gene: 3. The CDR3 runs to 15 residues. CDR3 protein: CASSSDRGNNSPLHF. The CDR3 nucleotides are TGTGCCAGCAGCTCCGACAGGGGGAATAATTCACCCCTCCACTTT. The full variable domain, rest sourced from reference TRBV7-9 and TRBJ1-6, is DTGVSQNPRHKITKRGQNVTFRCDPISEHNRLYWYRQTLGQGPEFLTYFQNEAQLEKSRLLSDRFSAERPKGSFSTLEIQRTEQGDSAMYLCASSSDRGNNSPLHFGNGTRLTVT.